This T cell receptor (beta chain) was identified during a study of memory CD4+ T cells and cytomegalovirus serostatus. Data came from immunoSEQ multiplex PCR; TCRdb stores just in-frame clones and leaves some out. Of under 40,000 clones in the sample, around 80% were seen once. The CDR3 loop spans 14 amino acids. Trimming pared 4 bases from V and 6 bases from J, leaving 13 bases between. The germline gives CDR1 SGHTA, CDR2 FQGNSA. Single viable CD3+CD4+CD8-CD45RO+ cells were sorted as the memory CD4+ T cells. As for this clone: No antigen is known for it.

General study findings and limits: Median bootstrapped AUC for CMV status was about 0.96 originally, 0.85 to 0.92 US-trained.

The chain has TRBV7-2 and TRBJ1-5, with D unclear. The sequenced sample was memory CD4+ T cells from blood. This receptor was taken from an adult in good health and CMV-seropositive. The CDR3 protein is CASSSHPISQPQHF. CDR3 nucleotides: TGTGCCAGCAGCTCCCATCCAATAAGTCAGCCCCAGCATTTT.